One and the same sample provided the 7 T cell receptor beta chains below, sequenced in a study of T cell responses to AZD1222 COVID-19 vaccine. Clones were sequenced by immunoSEQ multiplex PCR, and TCRdb holds only the in-frame ones, with some missing. Here the sample spans around 77,000 clones, 70% to 90% being singletons. This specimen consisted of peripheral blood, obtained on day 0 of AZD1222 vaccination. The receptors derive from an adult in good health.

The chain carries TRBV27 and TRBJ2-1; D uncertain. Trimming cost V 2 bases and J 2 bases, with 4 bases left between them. Germline V CDR1 and CDR2: MNHEY, SMNVEV (reference sequence). The CDR3 totals 13 residues. CDR3 region: CASSLNTYNEQFF. The CDR3 coding sequence is TGTGCCAGCAGTTTAAATACCTACAATGAGCAGTTCTTC.

The CDR3 reads CASSQGSRRERSDEQFF. The CDR3, as DNA: TGTGCCAGCAGCCAAGGTAGCCGGCGGGAGAGGTCAGATGAGCAGTTCTTC. The chain employs TRBV4-2 and TRBJ2-1; 7 nucleotides line up with TRBD2. With V trimmed by 1 base and J by 8 bases, 14 bases remained unmatched. The CDR3 length is 17 residues. Germline CDR1 LGHNA, CDR2 YNFKEQ.

The rearrangement joins TRBV11-2 to TRBJ2-7; the match to TRBD2 covers 11 bases. Trimming cost V 5 bases and J 2 bases; bases outside gene matches: 11. Germline assignment: CDR1 SGHAT and CDR2 FQNNGV. CDR3 length equals 17 residues. The CDR3 here is CASSPERLAGRAYEQYF. Here the CDR3 DNA reads TGTGCCAGCAGCCCCGAGCGACTAGCGGGGAGAGCCTACGAGCAGTACTTC.

J is TRBJ1-5 and V is TRBV4-1, with D uncertain. V lost 4 bases to trimming and J lost 4 bases, with 8 bases between them. The CDR3 has 13 amino acids. Germline loops: CDR1 MGHRA, CDR2 YSYEKL. The CDR3 reads CASSRVLNQPQHF. As DNA, the CDR3 is TGCGCCAGCAGCCGGGTCCTTAATCAGCCCCAGCATTTT.

The rearrangement uses TRBV24-1 and TRBJ2-1; 8 bases fit TRBD1. CDR1 and CDR2 (germline): KGHDR, SFDVKD. The ends lost 0 bases at V and 0 bases at J; junction bases unmatched: 3. CDR3 length equals 17 residues. The CDR3 DNA reads as TGTGCCACCAGTGATTTGGGAGGACAGGGCTCCTACAATGAGCAGTTCTTC. The encoded protein is CATSDLGGQGSYNEQFF.

The V call is TRBV3-1 (or the pseudogene TRBV3-2), the J call TRBJ2-2; 9 bases agree with TRBD1. The CDR3 loop spans 17 amino acids. The trim removed 2 bases at V and 9 bases at J, leaving 13 bases unmatched. Germline CDR1 LGHDT, CDR2 YNNKEL (reference sequence). The chain's CDR3 is CASSQSQQGQGLWELFF. The CDR3 DNA reads TGTGCCAGCAGCCAATCCCAGCAAGGACAGGGGTTATGGGAGCTGTTTTTT.

V is TRBV21-1 and J is TRBJ2-1; the listed D gene, TRBD2, was not tested against the DNA. TRBV21-1 is tagged as a pseudogene. This CDR3 has 17 amino acids. The CDR3 DNA follows: TGTGCCAGCAGCACAGCCCACCTAGCGGGGCTCCGGGATGAGCAGTTCTTC. The encoded protein is CASSTAHLAGLRDEQFF.